This TCR beta chain was retrieved from a study of blood T cell repertoires in COVID-19. In the study overall: Collection of acute and convalescent COVID-19 samples took place in the United States, Italy and Spain. Sources were T cells, B-cell-depleted T cells, or PBMCs; the material itself was cDNA or gDNA.

The CDR3 runs to 11 residues. Germline V CDR1 and CDR2: SQVTM, ANQGSEA. V was clipped by 4 bases and J by 6 bases, with 9 bases between them. This clone was seen a few times. In the authors' workflow: It was from reference gene primer amplification that nucleated cell counts were estimated. TCRdb keeps only in-frame clones here, not all; method: immunoSEQ multiplex PCR. From that table come the V and J calls and clone size; the DNA was used to work out D and trimming. Of about 70,000 clones listed, 87% were seen once; the top ten hold approximately 11%. The material sequenced was peripheral blood. This TCR came from a woman younger than 30 with acute or convalescent COVID-19. J is TRBJ1-2 and V is TRBV29-1, with D unclear. CDR3 loop: CSVVGVDGYTF. In DNA, the CDR3 is TGCAGCGTTGTTGGAGTCGATGGCTACACCTTC.